This T cell receptor beta chain originates from a study of shared clonotypes between healthy human individuals. Study at large: Three plates were used per donor for CD4 naive, three for CD4 memory, two for CD8 naive and one for CD8 memory. Notes on the study in general: Genetic and exposure-history diversity was limited by the small donor number.

Regarding this clone: Its specificity is unknown.

Naive CD8 cells lacked CD45RO, underwent positive selection for CCR7 and left out terminally differentiated effector memory CD45RA+ cells. For each subset, genomic DNA was distributed in equal portions over several immunoSEQ plates. Clones were read by immunoSEQ multiplex PCR, and TCRdb kept only the in-frame ones, dropping some. The table has more than 2 million clones, over 85% seen once. The CDR3 consists of 16 residues. Trimming left V 2 bases short and J 6 bases short, with 21 bases between. CDR1 is SGHDT, CDR2 YYEEEE, per germline. This clonotype was obtained from a man aged 18 to 29 in good health. Sequencing used naive CD8+ T cells sorted from blood. V is TRBV5-6 and J is TRBJ2-7, with a tentative D call TRBD2 (5 bases). Here the CDR3 reads CASSLGPNSGTLEQYF. In nucleotides, the CDR3 is TGTGCCAGCAGCTTAGGACCGAATTCGGGAACTCTCGAGCAGTACTTC.